This T cell receptor (beta chain) appears in the sequencing data of a study of molecular identifiers for immune sequencing clone quantification. Turning to the study itself: Replicates involved a five-way split of RNA from approximately 20,000 or 100,000 naive CD8 cells, with sequencing of four. Study-wide results and caveats: Among 950,000 to 1,000,000 naive cells, as was reported, spiked Jurkat TCR RNA from one cell was detectable. The sizes of highly expanded clones could be underestimated when identical TCR molecules share a barcode.

From the PCR reads, TCRdb called clonotypes with MiXCR, one entry per CDR3 protein. Among some 91,000 distinct CDR3 sequences listed, roughly 26% were seen once. CDR3 size: 13 residues. V dropped 2 bases and J dropped 0 bases, with 4 bases sitting between them. Germline assignment: CDR1 MNHEY and CDR2 SVGEGT. This clonotype was counted at least ten times. What it binds is unknown. The sequencing input was naive CD8+ T cells from blood, with Jurkat cell RNA spiked in. Subset meaning: FACS-sorted CD8+CD4-CCR7+CD45RA+ naive T cells. The TCR was taken from a human donor in good health. Some libraries in this study had Jurkat cell RNA spiked in. J is TRBJ1-1 and V is TRBV6-2 or TRBV6-3; D is ambiguous. The CDR3 nucleotides read TGTGCCAGCAGTTACGGTATGAACACTGAAGCTTTCTTT. This encodes CASSYGMNTEAFF.